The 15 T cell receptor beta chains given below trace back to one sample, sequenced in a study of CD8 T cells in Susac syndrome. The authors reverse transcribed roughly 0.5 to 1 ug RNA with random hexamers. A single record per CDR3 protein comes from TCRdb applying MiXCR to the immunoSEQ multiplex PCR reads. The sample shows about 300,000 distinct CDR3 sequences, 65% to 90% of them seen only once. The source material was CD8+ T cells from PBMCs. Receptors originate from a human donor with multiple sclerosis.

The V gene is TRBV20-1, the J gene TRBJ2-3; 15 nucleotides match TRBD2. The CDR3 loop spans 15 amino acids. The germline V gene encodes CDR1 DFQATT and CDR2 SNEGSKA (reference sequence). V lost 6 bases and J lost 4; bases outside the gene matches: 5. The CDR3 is CSALGLAGGADTQYF. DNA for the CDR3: TGCAGTGCATTGGGACTAGCGGGAGGAGCAGATACGCAGTATTTT.

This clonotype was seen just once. The chain's CDR3 is CASSSTAFLYYGYTF. DNA for the CDR3: TGTGCCAGCAGCTCCACAGCTTTTTTGTACTATGGCTACACCTTC. The chain employs TRBV12-3 or TRBV12-4 and TRBJ1-2; D is ambiguous. The CDR3 totals 15 residues. V was cut by 6 bases and J by 3 bases, with 17 bases left in between.

The CDR3 sequence is CASSLAGGRNTGELFF. CDR3 nucleotides: TGTGCCAGCAGTTTAGCCGGCGGGAGGAACACCGGGGAGCTGTTTTTT. J is TRBJ2-2 and V is TRBV28, with TRBD2 identical over 7 bases. J was trimmed by 1 base and V by 2 bases; bases with no gene match: 4. Per germline, CDR1 MDHEN and CDR2 SYDVKM. The length of the CDR3 is 16 residues.

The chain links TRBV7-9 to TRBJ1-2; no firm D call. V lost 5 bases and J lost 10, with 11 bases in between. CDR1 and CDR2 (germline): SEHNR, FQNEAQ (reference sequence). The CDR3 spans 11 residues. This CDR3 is CASSVGLVYTF. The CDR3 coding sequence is TGTGCCAGCAGCGTAGGACTGGTCTACACCTTC.

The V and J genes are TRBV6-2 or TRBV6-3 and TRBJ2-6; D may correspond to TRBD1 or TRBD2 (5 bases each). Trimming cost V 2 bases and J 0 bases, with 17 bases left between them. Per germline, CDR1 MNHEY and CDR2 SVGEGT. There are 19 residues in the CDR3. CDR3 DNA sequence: TGTGCCAGCAGTTACCCTTCGGGGCCCCTAAACTCTGGGGCCAACGTCCTGACTTTC. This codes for CASSYPSGPLNSGANVLTF.

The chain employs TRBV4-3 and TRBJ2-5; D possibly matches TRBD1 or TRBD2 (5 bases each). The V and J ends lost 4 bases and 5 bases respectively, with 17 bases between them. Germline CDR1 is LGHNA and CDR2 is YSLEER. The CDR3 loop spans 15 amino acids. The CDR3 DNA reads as TGCGCCAGCAGCCGGCTGATGGGCAGGGAGGAGACCCAGTACTTC. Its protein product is CASSRLMGREETQYF.

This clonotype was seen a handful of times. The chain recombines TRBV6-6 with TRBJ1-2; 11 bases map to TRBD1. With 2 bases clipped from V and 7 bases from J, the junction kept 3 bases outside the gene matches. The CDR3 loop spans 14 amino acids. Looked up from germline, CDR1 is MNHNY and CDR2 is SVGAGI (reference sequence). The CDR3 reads CASSYEDRGPGYTF. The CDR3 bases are TGTGCCAGCAGTTACGAGGACAGGGGGCCTGGCTACACCTTC.

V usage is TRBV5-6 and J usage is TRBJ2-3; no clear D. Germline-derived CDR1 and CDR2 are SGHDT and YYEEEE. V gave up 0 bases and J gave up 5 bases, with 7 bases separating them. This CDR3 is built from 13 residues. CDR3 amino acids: CASSLDVGDTQYF. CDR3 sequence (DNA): TGTGCCAGCAGCTTGGATGTTGGAGATACGCAGTATTTT.

The chain's CDR3 is CASSYQRDSYNEQFF. The CDR3 region has the DNA TGTGCCAGCAGTTACCAGCGGGACTCCTACAATGAGCAGTTCTTC. The chain combines TRBV6-5 with TRBJ2-1; TRBD2 matches at 7 bases. The CDR3 totals 15 residues. CDR1 MNHEY and CDR2 SVGAGI come from the germline V gene. V shed 2 bases, J shed 0 bases, and the junction held 1 base outside the gene matches.

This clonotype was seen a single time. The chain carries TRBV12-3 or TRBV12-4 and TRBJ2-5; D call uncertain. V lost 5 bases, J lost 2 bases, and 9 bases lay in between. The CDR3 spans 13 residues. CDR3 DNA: TGTGCCAGCAGTATAGAGCCACAAGAGACCCAGTACTTC. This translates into CASSIEPQETQYF.

CDR3 residues: CASSWNRGPGNTIYF. DNA of the CDR3: TGTGCCAGCAGCTGGAACCGTGGACCTGGAAACACCATATATTTT. This rearrangement joins TRBV7-6 to TRBJ1-3; D not certain. V was trimmed by 4 bases and J by 2 bases, leaving 12 bases between them. Germline loops: CDR1 SGHVS, CDR2 FNYEAQ. The CDR3 is made up of 15 amino acids. The variable domain in full, completed from reference TRBV7-6 and TRBJ1-3, reads GAGVSQSPRYKVTKRGQDVALRCDPISGHVSLYWYRQALGQGPEFLTYFNYEAQQDKSGLPNDRFSAERPEGSISTLTIQRTEQRDSAMYRCASSWNRGPGNTIYFGEGSWLTVV.

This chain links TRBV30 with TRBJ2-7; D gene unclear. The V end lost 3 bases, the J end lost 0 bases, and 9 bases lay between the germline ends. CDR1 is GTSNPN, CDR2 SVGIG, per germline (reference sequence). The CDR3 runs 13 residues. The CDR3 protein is CAWSAVSSYEQYF. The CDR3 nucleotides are TGTGCCTGGAGCGCGGTAAGCTCCTACGAGCAGTACTTC.

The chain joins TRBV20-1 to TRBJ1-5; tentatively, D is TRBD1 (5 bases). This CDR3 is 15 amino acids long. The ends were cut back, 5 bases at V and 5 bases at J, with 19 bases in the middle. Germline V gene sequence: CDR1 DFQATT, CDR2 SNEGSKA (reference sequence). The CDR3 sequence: CSAPIDSTEYQPQHF. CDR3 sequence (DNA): TGCAGTGCTCCCATCGACAGTACCGAATATCAGCCCCAGCATTTT.

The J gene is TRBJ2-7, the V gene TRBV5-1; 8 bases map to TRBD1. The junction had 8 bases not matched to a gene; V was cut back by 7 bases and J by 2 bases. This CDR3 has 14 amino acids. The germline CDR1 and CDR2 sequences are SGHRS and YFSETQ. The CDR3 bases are TGCGCCAGCGGCTGGGGGACAGGAGCCTACGAGCAGTACTTC. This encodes CASGWGTGAYEQYF. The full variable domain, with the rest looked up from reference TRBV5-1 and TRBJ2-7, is KAGVTQTPRYLIKTRGQQVTLSCSPISGHRSVSWYQQTPGQGLQFLFEYFSETQRNKGNFPGRFSGRQFSNSRSEMNVSTLELGDSALYLCASGWGTGAYEQYFGPGTRLTVT.

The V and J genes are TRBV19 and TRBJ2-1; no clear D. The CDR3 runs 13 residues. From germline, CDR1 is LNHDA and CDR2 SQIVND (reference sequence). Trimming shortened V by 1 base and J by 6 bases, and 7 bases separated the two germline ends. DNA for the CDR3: TGTGCCAGTAGTATAGGACAAGTCAATGAGCAGTTCTTC. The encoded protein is CASSIGQVNEQFF.